Detailed here is one T cell receptor (beta chain). The antigen remains unidentified. Survey-level immunoSEQ v3.0 assays were run. The protocol was immunoSEQ multiplex PCR, while the TCRdb copy is restricted to in-frame clones and leaves out a portion. The sample contains roughly 18,000 clones, over 75% of which appear only once. This sample was included in a study of long-term antiretroviral therapy in people with HIV. At the level of the study: It was about a decade before the 2015 immediate-ART recommendation that the earliest samples were taken. Broader study findings: HIV repertoires showed narrower CDR3 length ranges than controls.

CDR3 length: 14 residues. V lost 2 bases, J lost 6 bases, and 11 bases lay in between. Germline assignment: CDR1 MNHEY and CDR2 SVGAGI. Each contributor possessed a minimum of one pre-ART and a minimum of two post-ART PBMC samples. In each sample, roughly 1-10 million cryopreserved PBMC were present before DNA extraction. The source of this sequence is a man aged 50-60 years with HIV. The rearrangement links TRBV6-5 to TRBJ1-5; D unclear. The sequenced sample was unsorted PBMCs, obtained 4.2 years after starting antiretroviral therapy. CDR3 nucleotides: TGTGCCAGCAGTTACGGCGGGGTGGGTCAGCCCCAGCATTTT. Translated, it gives CASSYGGVGQPQHF.